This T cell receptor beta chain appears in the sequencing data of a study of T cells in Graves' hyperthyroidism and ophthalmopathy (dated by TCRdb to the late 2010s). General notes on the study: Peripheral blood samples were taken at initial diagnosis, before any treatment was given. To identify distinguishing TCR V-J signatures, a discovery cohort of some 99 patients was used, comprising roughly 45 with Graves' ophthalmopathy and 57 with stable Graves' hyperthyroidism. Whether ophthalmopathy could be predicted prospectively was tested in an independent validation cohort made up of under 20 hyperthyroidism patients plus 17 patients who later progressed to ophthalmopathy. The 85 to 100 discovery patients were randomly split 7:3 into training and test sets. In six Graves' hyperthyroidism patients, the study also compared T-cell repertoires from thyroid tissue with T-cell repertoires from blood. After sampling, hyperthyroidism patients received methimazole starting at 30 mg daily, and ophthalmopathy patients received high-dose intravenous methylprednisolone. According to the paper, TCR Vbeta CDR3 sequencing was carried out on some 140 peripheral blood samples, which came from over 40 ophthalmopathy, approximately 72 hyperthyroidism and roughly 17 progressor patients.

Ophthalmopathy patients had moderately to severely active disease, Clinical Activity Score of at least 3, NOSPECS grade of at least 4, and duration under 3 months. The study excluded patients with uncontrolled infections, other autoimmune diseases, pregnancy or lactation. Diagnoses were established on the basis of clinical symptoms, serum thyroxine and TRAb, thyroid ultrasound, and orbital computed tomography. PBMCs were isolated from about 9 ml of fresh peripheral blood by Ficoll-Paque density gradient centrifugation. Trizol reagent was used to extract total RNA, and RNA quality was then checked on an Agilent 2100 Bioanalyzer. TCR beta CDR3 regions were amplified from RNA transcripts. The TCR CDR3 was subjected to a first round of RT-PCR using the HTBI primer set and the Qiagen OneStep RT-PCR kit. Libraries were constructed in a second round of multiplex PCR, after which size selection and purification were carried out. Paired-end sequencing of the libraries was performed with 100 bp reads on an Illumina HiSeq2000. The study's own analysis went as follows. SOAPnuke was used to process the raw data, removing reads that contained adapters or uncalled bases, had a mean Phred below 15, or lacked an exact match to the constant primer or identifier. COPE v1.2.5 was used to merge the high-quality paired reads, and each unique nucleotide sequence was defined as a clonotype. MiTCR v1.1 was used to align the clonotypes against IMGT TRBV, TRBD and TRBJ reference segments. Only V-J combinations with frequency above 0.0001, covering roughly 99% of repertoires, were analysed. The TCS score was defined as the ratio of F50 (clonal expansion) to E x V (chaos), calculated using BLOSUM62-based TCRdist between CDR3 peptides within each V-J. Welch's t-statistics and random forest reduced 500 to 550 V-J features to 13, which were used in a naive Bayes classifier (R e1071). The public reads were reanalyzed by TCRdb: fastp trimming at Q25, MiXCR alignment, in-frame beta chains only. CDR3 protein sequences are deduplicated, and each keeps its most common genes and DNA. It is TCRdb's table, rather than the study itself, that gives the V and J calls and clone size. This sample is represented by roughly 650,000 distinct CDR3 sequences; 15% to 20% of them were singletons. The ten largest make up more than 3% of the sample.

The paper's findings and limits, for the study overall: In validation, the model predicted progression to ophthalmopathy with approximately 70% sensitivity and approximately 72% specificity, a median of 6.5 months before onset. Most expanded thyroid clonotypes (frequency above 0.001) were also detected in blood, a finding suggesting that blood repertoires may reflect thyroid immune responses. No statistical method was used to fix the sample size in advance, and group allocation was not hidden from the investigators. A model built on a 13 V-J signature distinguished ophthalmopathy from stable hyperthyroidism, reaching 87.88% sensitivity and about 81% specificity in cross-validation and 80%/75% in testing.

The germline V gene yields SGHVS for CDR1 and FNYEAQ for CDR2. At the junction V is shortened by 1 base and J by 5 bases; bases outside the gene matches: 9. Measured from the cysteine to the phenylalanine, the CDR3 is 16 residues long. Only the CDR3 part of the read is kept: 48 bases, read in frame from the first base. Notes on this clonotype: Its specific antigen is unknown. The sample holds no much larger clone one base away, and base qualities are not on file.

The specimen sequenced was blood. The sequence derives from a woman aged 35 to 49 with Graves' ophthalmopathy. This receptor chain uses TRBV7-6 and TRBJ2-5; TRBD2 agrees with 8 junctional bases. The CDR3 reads CASSLDGLALGETQYF. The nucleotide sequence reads TGTGCCAGCAGCTTAGATGGACTAGCCCTGGGGGAGACCCAGTACTTC. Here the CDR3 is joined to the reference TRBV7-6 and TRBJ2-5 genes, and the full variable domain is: GAGVSQSPRYKVTKRGQDVALRCDPISGHVSLYWYRQALGQGPEFLTYFNYEAQQDKSGLPNDRFSAERPEGSISTLTIQRTEQRDSAMYRCASSLDGLALGETQYFGPGTRLLVL.